These T cell receptor beta chains were read from a single sample in a study of cytomegalovirus exposure and HLA in healthy donors. TCRdb's copy holds only in-frame clones and misses some; the assay was immunoSEQ multiplex PCR. The sample has about 200,000 clones, approximately 78% seen once. Input material: PBMCs. Receptors were obtained from a woman aged 40-49 years in good health and CMV-seronegative. The CDR3 runs from the conserved cysteine through the conserved F or W. A D gene is named only where the DNA matches it firmly. Not all rows give a size; the values are once, few, many and, for expanded clones, a class.

clone_size j_call v_call d_call cdr3_nt cdr3_aa
NA TRBJ1-5 TRBV15 NA TGTGCCACCAGCCTCAGACGGGACTTCGTTACTTCCCAGCATTTT CATSLRRDFVTSQHF
NA TRBJ2-3 TRBV9 TRBD2 TGTGCCAGCAGCGTTAAGAATAGCGGGAGATTAGATACGCAGTATTTT CASSVKNSGRLDTQYF
NA TRBJ2-3 TRBV5-4 TRBD2 TGTGCCAGCAGCTCTCGACTAGCGGGAGCAGATACGCAGTATTTT CASSSRLAGADTQYF
NA TRBJ2-1 TRBV2 TRBD2 TGTGCCAGTAGGACTAGCGGGAGTGTTCTTGGTTACAATGAGCAGTTCTTC CASRTSGSVLGYNEQFF
NA TRBJ1-5 TRBV4-1 TRBD1 TGCGCCAGCAGCCCCCAGGGACAGGGAGACAATCAGCCCCAGCATTTT CASSPQGQGDNQPQHF
NA TRBJ1-5 TRBV2 NA TGTGCCAGTGCCGGGACAATGAGCAATCAGCCCCAGCATTTT CASAGTMSNQPQHF
NA TRBJ2-7 TRBV2 TRBD2 TGTGCCAGCAGTGAGGGGACTAGGGGCTTGTACGAGCAGTACTTC CASSEGTRGLYEQYF
NA TRBJ1-2 TRBV5-1 TRBD1 TGCGCCAGCAGCTGGTTAATAGGGGGCAAATCTCCCTATGGCTACACCTTC CASSWLIGGKSPYGYTF
NA TRBJ1-1 TRBV30 TRBD1 TGTGCCTGGAGTGGGCAGGGGGCTTGGGCTTTCTTT CAWSGQGAWAFF
few TRBJ1-1 TRBV11-2 NA TGTGCCAGCAGCTTCAGAACGGGACAAGAAGCTTTCTTT CASSFRTGQEAFF
NA TRBJ2-7 TRBV27 TRBD2 TGTGCCAGCAGTGTAACTAGCGGGAGCTCCGAGCAGTACTTC CASSVTSGSSEQYF
NA TRBJ1-2 TRBV6-5 TRBD1 TGTGCCAGCAGTTCCGCCGGGACAGAGGGCTATGGCTACACCTTC CASSSAGTEGYGYTF
NA TRBJ1-4 TRBV7-2 NA TGTGCCAGCAGCTCTCGCTGGGGGGATGAAAAACTGTTTTTT CASSSRWGDEKLFF
few TRBJ2-3 TRBV6-4 TRBD2 TGTGCCAGCAGTCGTAGCGGGGCCTACACAGATACGCAGTATTTT CASSRSGAYTDTQYF
NA TRBJ2-7 TRBV2 NA TGTGCCAGCAGTGAATGGACACGGTCGGCCGAGCAGTACTTC CASSEWTRSAEQYF
NA TRBJ2-2 TRBV11-2 TRBD2 TGTGCCAGCAGCCCTAGCGGGCTGGAGAACACCGGGGAGCTGTTTTTT CASSPSGLENTGELFF
NA TRBJ2-7 TRBV6-4 NA TGTGCCAGCAACCCGGTCCACGAGCAGTACTTC CASNPVHEQYF
few TRBJ1-2 TRBV2 TRBD1 TGTGCCAGCAGACTAAGGACAGGGGTGACGTATGGCTACACCTTC CASRLRTGVTYGYTF
NA TRBJ2-7 TRBV7-2 TRBD2 TGTGCCAGCACCCTAGCGGGAGTTGTTTACGAGCAGTACTTC CASTLAGVVYEQYF
NA TRBJ2-7 TRBV7-8 TRBD2 TGTGCCAGCAGCGTCCGGGGGGACTCCTACGAGCAGTACTTC CASSVRGDSYEQYF
NA TRBJ1-4 TRBV28 TRBD1 TGTGCCAGCAGCCGACGACAGGGGGTCGAAAAACTGTTTTTT CASSRRQGVEKLFF
NA TRBJ2-1 TRBV2 TRBD2 TGTGCCAGCAGTGGACTAGCGGGAGGTCGAAATGAGCAGTTCTTC CASSGLAGGRNEQFF
NA TRBJ2-7 TRBV7-9 TRBD2 TGTGCCAGCAGCCCGGGAGGCGTCTACGAGCAGTACTTC CASSPGGVYEQYF
NA TRBJ2-4 TRBV28 NA TGTGCCAGCAGGACCTCGGGGGCCAAAAACATTCAGTACTTC CASRTSGAKNIQYF
once TRBJ1-2 TRBV5-1 NA TGCGCCAGCAGCTCCGCGGGGACGGGGCAGGGCTACACCTTC CASSSAGTGQGYTF
NA TRBJ2-1 TRBV4-2 TRBD2 TGTGCCAGCAGCCAAGAAGTGCTAGCGGGAAGGAATGAGCAGTTCTTC CASSQEVLAGRNEQFF
NA TRBJ1-2 TRBV27 TRBD1 TGTGCCAGCGCACCCAGGGGGTTGGTCTCGGATGGCTACACCTTC CASAPRGLVSDGYTF
NA TRBJ2-1 TRBV29-1 NA TGCAGCGTTGACGCCGCTGAGGGTCTTGTCAATGAGCAGTTCTTC CSVDAAEGLVNEQFF
NA TRBJ1-2 TRBV28 TRBD1 TGTGCCAGCAGTGACCGGGACAGGCAAATTTTCGTGCGTGGCTACACCTTC CASSDRDRQIFVRGYTF
NA TRBJ2-2 TRBV6-1 TRBD1 TGTGCCAGCAGTCGACAGGGAATCAACACCGGGGAGCTGTTTTTT CASSRQGINTGELFF
once TRBJ2-2 TRBV19 NA TGTGCCAGTAGCAGGGCGACCGGGGAGCTGTTTTTT CASSRATGELFF
NA TRBJ2-1 TRBV10-3 TRBD2 TGTGCCATCAGTGAGTTGGGACTAGCGGGAGGACATGAGCAGTTCTTC CAISELGLAGGHEQFF
NA TRBJ2-1 TRBV4-1 TRBD2 TGCGCCAGCAGCCACGCTAGGGGGACTAGCGGGAAGGATGAGCAGTTCTTC CASSHARGTSGKDEQFF
NA TRBJ2-7 TRBV10-1 NA TGCGCCAGCAGTGGAGACTTATCCTACGAGCAGTACTTC CASSGDLSYEQYF
NA TRBJ2-1 TRBV10-1 TRBD2 TGCGCCAGCAGTGAGGCGGGACTATACAATGAGCAGTTCTTC CASSEAGLYNEQFF
NA TRBJ1-5 TRBV19 NA TGTGCCAGTAGTTTTGGAGTCAATCAGCCCCAGCATTTT CASSFGVNQPQHF
NA TRBJ2-6 TRBV19 TRBD1 TGTGCCAGTAGTATAGGACAGGGGGCATCTGGGGCCAACGTCCTGACTTTC CASSIGQGASGANVLTF
NA TRBJ2-2 TRBV5-6 TRBD2 TGTGCCAGCAGCCCTGGGACTAGCGGGAGTTTCACCGGGGAGCTGTTTTTT CASSPGTSGSFTGELFF
NA TRBJ2-6 TRBV2 NA TGTGCCAGCATAAATGGTCTAGGCAGCGAGGGGGCCAACGTCCTGACTTTC CASINGLGSEGANVLTF
NA TRBJ1-2 TRBV9 NA TGTGCCAGCAGCGGACAGGCCTCGTATGGCTACACCTTC CASSGQASYGYTF
NA TRBJ2-7 TRBV18 NA TGTGCCAGCTCACCTACGCGCTCCTACGAGCAGTACTTC CASSPTRSYEQYF
NA TRBJ2-1 TRBV28 NA TGTGCCAGCACCCAAACCGACAGGGAGCAGTTCTTC CASTQTDREQFF